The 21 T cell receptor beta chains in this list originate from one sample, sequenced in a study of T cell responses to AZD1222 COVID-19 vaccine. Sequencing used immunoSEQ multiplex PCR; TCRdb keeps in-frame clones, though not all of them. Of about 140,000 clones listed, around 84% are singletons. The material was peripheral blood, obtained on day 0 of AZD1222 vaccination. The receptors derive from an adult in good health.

CDR3 DNA: TGTGCCAGCCGAGTACAGGGCATAAGGAATTCACCCCTCCACTTT. Residues: CASRVQGIRNSPLHF. The V gene is TRBV19, the J gene TRBJ1-6; a weak D match, TRBD1 (6 bases). The CDR3 has 15 amino acids. From germline, CDR1 is LNHDA and CDR2 SQIVND (reference sequence). Trimming took off 9 bases at V and 7 bases at J, with 19 bases between the two ends.

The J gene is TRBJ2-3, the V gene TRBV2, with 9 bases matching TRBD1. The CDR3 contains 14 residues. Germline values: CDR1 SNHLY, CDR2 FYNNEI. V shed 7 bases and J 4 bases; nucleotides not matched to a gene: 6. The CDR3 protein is CASIGQGRSDTQYF. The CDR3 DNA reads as TGTGCCAGCATCGGACAGGGGCGATCAGATACGCAGTATTTT.

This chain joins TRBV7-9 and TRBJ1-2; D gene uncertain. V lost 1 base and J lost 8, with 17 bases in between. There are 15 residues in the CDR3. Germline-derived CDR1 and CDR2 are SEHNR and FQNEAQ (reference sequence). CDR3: CASSLEGVRTMGYTF. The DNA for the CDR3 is TGTGCCAGCAGCTTAGAGGGCGTACGAACTATGGGCTACACCTTC.

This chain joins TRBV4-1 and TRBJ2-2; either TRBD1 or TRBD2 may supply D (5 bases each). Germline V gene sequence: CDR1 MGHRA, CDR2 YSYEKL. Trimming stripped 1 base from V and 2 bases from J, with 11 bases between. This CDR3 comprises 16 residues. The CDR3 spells CASSQGDRRNTGELFF. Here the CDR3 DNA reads TGCGCCAGCAGCCAAGGGGACCGCCGAAACACCGGGGAGCTGTTTTTT.

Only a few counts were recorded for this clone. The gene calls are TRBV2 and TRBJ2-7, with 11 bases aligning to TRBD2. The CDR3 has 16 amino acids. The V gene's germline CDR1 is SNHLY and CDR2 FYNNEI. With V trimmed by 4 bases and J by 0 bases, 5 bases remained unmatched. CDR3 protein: CASSAAGTSGSYEQYF. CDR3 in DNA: TGTGCCAGCAGTGCCGCAGGGACTAGCGGCTCCTACGAGCAGTACTTC. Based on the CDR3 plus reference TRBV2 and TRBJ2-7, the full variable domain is EPEVTQTPSHQVTQMGQEVILRCVPISNHLYFYWYRQILGQKVEFLVSFYNNEISEKSEIFDDQFSVERPDGSNFTLKIRSTKLEDSAMYFCASSAAGTSGSYEQYFGPGTRLTVT.

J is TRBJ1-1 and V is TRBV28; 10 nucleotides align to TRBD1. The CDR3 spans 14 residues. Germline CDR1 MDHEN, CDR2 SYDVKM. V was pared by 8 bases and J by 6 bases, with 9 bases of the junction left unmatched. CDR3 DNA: TGTGCCAGCCGGACAGGGGGTTCAAATTCTGAAGCTTTCTTT. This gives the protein CASRTGGSNSEAFF. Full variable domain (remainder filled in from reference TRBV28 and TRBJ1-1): DVKVTQSSRYLVKRTGEKVFLECVQDMDHENMFWYRQDPGLGLRLIYFSYDVKMKEKGDIPEGYSVSREKKERFSLILESASTNQTSMYLCASRTGGSNSEAFFGQGTRLTVV.

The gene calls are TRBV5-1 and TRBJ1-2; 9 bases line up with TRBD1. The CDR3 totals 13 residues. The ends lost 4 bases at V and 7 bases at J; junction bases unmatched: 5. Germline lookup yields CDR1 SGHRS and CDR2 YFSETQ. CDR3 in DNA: TGCGCCAGCAGCCCCGGGACAGGGTTTGGCTACACCTTC. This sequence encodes CASSPGTGFGYTF.

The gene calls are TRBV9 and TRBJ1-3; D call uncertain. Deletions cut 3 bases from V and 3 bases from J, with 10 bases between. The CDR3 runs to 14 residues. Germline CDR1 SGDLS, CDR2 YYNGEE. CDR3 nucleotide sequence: TGTGCCAGCAGCGGTAGTGGAGATGGAAACACCATATATTTT. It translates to CASSGSGDGNTIYF.

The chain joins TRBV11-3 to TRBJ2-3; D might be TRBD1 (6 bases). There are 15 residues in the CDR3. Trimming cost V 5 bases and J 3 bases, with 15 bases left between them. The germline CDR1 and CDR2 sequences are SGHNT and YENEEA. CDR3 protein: CASSPQTGRTDTQYF. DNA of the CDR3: TGTGCCAGCAGCCCCCAAACAGGGCGGACAGATACGCAGTATTTT.

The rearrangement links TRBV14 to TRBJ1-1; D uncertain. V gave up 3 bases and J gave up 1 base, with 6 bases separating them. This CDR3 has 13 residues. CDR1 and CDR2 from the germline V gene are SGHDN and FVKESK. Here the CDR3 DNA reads TGTGCCAGCAGCCAGGCGGGGAACACTGAAGCTTTCTTT. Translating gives CASSQAGNTEAFF.

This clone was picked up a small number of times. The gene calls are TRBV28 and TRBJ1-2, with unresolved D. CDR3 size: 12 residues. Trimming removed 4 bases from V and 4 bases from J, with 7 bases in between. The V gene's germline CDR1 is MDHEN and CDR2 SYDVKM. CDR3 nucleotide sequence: TGTGCCAGCAGTTCCCCTCTCTATGGCTACACCTTC. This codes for CASSSPLYGYTF.

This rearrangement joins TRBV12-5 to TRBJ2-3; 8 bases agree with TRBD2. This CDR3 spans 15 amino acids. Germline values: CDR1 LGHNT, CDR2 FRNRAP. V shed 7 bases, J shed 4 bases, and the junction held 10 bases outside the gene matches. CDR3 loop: CASAPSGGAADTQYF. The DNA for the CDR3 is TGTGCTAGTGCCCCCTCCGGGGGGGCTGCAGATACGCAGTATTTT.

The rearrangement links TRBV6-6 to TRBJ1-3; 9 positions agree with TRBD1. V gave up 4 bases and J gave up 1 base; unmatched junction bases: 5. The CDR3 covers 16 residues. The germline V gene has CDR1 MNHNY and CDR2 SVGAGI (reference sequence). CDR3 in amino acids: CASSSNDRGSGNTIYF. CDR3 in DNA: TGTGCCAGCAGTTCCAACGACAGGGGGTCTGGAAACACCATATATTTT.

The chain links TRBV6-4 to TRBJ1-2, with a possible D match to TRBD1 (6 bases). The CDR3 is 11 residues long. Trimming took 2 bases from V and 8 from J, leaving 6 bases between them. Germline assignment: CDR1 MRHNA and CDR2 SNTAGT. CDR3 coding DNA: TGTGCCAGCAGTGACGGGGGCGGCTACACCTTC. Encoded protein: CASSDGGGYTF.

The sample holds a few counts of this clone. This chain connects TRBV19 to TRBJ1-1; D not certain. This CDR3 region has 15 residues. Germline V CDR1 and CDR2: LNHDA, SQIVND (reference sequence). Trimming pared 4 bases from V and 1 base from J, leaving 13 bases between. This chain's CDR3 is CASSTPDLTNTEAFF. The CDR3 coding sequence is TGTGCCAGTAGTACCCCGGACCTTACGAACACTGAAGCTTTCTTT.

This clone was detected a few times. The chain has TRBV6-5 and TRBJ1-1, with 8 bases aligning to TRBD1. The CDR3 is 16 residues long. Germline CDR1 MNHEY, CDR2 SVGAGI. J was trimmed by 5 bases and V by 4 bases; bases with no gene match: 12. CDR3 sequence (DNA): TGTGCCAGCAGTTCAGGGGGCATTGATGGGGTGACTGAAGCTTTCTTT. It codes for CASSSGGIDGVTEAFF.

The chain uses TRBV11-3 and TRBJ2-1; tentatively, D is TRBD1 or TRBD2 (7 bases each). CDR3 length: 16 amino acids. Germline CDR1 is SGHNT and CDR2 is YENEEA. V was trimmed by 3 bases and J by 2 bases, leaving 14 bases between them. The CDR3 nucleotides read TGTGCCAGCAGCTTGGGGGGGGACAGCCCCTACAATGAGCAGTTCTTC. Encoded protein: CASSLGGDSPYNEQFF.

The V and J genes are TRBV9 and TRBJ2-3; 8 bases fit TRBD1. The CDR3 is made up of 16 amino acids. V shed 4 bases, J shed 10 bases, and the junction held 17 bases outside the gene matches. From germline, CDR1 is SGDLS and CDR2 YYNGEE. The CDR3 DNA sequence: TGTGCCAGCAGCTCCACAGGGGGTCTCCCTTTGCAGGCGCAGTATTTT. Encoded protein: CASSSTGGLPLQAQYF.

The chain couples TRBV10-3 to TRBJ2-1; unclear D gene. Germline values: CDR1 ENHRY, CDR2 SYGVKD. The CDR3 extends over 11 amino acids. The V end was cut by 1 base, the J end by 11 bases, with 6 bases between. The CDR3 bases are TGTGCCATCAGTGAGTTAGGGAAGCAGTTCTTC. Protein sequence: CAISELGKQFF.

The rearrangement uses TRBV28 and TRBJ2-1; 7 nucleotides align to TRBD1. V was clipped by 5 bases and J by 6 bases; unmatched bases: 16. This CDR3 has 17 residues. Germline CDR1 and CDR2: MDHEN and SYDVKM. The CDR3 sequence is CASSRYGPRDSANEQFF. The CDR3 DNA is TGTGCCAGCAGTCGATACGGCCCCCGGGACAGCGCCAATGAGCAGTTCTTC.

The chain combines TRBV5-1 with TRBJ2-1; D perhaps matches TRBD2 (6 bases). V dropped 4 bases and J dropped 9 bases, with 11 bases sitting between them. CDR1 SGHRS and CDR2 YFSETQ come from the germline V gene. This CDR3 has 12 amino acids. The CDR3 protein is CASSLRAGEQFF. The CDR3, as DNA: TGCGCCAGCAGCCTGAGAGCGGGTGAGCAGTTCTTC.